The 21 T cell receptor beta chains in this list originate from one sample, sequenced in a study of blood T cell repertoires in COVID-19. Clones were sequenced by immunoSEQ multiplex PCR, and TCRdb holds only the in-frame ones, with some missing. The sample lists hundreds of thousands of clones; around 89% were seen once. Sequenced sample: peripheral blood. The receptors derive from a woman between 25 and 40 years old with COVID-19, enrolled during active disease.

This chain uses TRBV3-1 (or the pseudogene TRBV3-2) with TRBJ1-2, with 9 bases lining up with TRBD1. Germline V CDR1 and CDR2: LGHDT, YNNKEL (reference sequence). The CDR3 extends over 14 amino acids. Losses at the gene ends were 8 bases for V and 4 bases for J; bases not matched to a gene: 8. The CDR3 reads CASSSGQGSYGYTF. CDR3 bases: TGTGCCAGCTCCTCGGGACAGGGTAGCTATGGCTACACCTTC.

J is TRBJ1-4 and V is TRBV10-2; the match to TRBD1 covers 8 bases. The CDR3 consists of 17 residues. V lost 0 bases to trimming and J lost 3 bases; unmatched junction nucleotides: 6. CDR1 and CDR2 (germline): WSHSY, SAAADI. CDR3 sequence (DNA): TGCGCCAGCAGTGAGTCATTGCAGGGGGCGTCTAATGAAAAACTGTTTTTT. Translation gives CASSESLQGASNEKLFF.

The chain joins TRBV4-3 to TRBJ2-4; weak D call: TRBD1 (5 bases). From germline, CDR1 is LGHNA and CDR2 YSLEER. The CDR3 contains 17 residues. V lost 0 bases, J lost 5 bases, and 17 bases lay in between. CDR3 sequence reads: CASSQEGVYDSQNIQYF. The CDR3 nucleotides read TGCGCCAGCAGCCAAGAAGGGGTCTACGACAGCCAAAACATTCAGTACTTC.

The chain uses TRBV28 and TRBJ2-1; 8 nucleotides agree with TRBD2. CDR1 and CDR2 from the germline V gene are MDHEN and SYDVKM. Trimming cost V 5 bases and J 4 bases; bases outside gene matches: 10. The CDR3 covers 16 residues. CDR3 sequence (DNA): TGTGCCAGCAGTCAGATTTCGGCGGGGGGTTACAATGAGCAGTTCTTC. Translation: CASSQISAGGYNEQFF.

The chain uses TRBV28 and TRBJ1-6; TRBD1 agrees at 7 bases. This CDR3 comprises 12 residues. The germline V gene encodes CDR1 MDHEN and CDR2 SYDVKM. V lost 8 bases, J lost 6 bases, and 1 base stayed unmatched. In DNA form, the CDR3 reads TGTGCCAGCCGGGACAGTAATTCACCCCTCCACTTT. Residues: CASRDSNSPLHF.

V and J are TRBV7-6 and TRBJ2-3; 13 bases are shared with TRBD2. The germline CDR1 and CDR2 sequences are SGHVS and FNYEAQ. The junction had 9 bases not matched to a gene; V was cut back by 3 bases and J by 0 bases. The CDR3 loop spans 19 amino acids. The CDR3 DNA follows: TGTGCCAGCAGCTTCGACGAACTAGCGGGAGGGCCTAGCACAGATACGCAGTATTTT. This gives the protein CASSFDELAGGPSTDTQYF.

The chain carries TRBV2 and TRBJ2-5, with 11 bases matching TRBD2. Germline CDR1 and CDR2: SNHLY and FYNNEI. This CDR3 has 15 amino acids. With V trimmed by 6 bases and J by 2 bases, 5 bases remained unmatched. CDR3 sequence: CASRPGTSGQETQYF. In DNA form, the CDR3 reads TGTGCCAGCAGACCCGGGACTAGCGGTCAAGAGACCCAGTACTTC.

The gene calls are TRBV6-1 and TRBJ1-4; no firm D call. V lost 1 base, J lost 4 bases, and 10 bases lay in between. The CDR3 contains 15 residues. Germline V gene sequence: CDR1 MNHNS, CDR2 SASEGT. The chain's CDR3 is CASSEDVGYNEKLFF. As DNA, the CDR3 is TGTGCCAGCAGTGAAGACGTCGGGTATAATGAAAAACTGTTTTTT.

This chain connects TRBV11-3 to TRBJ1-1, with unresolved D. From germline, CDR1 is SGHNT and CDR2 YENEEA. V was pared by 1 base and J by 0 bases, with 3 bases between. This CDR3 contains 13 residues. The CDR3 sequence: CASSLGVNTEAFF. In DNA, the CDR3 is TGTGCCAGCAGCTTAGGCGTGAACACTGAAGCTTTCTTT. Combining the CDR3 with reference TRBV11-3 and TRBJ1-1 gives the whole variable domain EAGVVQSPRYKIIEKKQPVAFWCNPISGHNTLYWYLQNLGQGPELLIRYENEEAVDDSQLPKDRFSAERLKGVDSTLKIQPAELGDSAVYLCASSLGVNTEAFFGQGTRLTVV.

V is TRBV6-6 and J is TRBJ2-7; 12 nucleotides align to TRBD2. This CDR3 spans 13 amino acids. Losses at the gene ends were 10 bases for V and 6 bases for J; bases not matched to a gene: 7. Per germline, CDR1 MNHNY and CDR2 SVGAGI (reference sequence). CDR3 in amino acids: CATSSGRAVEQYV. The CDR3 region has the DNA TGTGCCACCTCTAGCGGGAGGGCCGTCGAGCAGTACGTC.

The rearrangement uses TRBV5-1 and TRBJ2-7; TRBD2 is a possible D gene (6 bases). Germline V CDR1 and CDR2: SGHRS, YFSETQ. The CDR3 covers 16 residues. The germline V and J ends were trimmed by 4 bases and 3 bases, with 20 bases remaining between them. The CDR3 bases are TGCGCCAGCAGCCCGATAGCCGGGACTGAGCTCTACGAGCAGTACTTC. It encodes CASSPIAGTELYEQYF.

The chain employs TRBV28 and TRBJ2-3, with 10 bases lining up with TRBD2. The CDR3 runs 15 residues. Germline-derived CDR1 and CDR2 are MDHEN and SYDVKM. The V and J ends lost 4 bases and 3 bases, in that order; junction bases with no gene match: 4. The CDR3 DNA reads TGTGCCAGCAGTTCCCCTAGCGGGGGTACAGATACGCAGTATTTT. Amino acid sequence: CASSSPSGGTDTQYF.

The chain uses TRBV11-2 and TRBJ1-2; 10 bases are shared with TRBD1. After removal of 5 bases from V and 8 bases from J, the junction contained 8 bases not matched to a gene. CDR3 length equals 14 residues. The germline CDR1 and CDR2 sequences are SGHAT and FQNNGV. Written as DNA, the CDR3 is TGTGCCAGCAGCCCGACAGGGGGCGCGTGGGGCTACACCTTC. It encodes CASSPTGGAWGYTF.

This chain uses TRBV19 with TRBJ2-1; 7 bases map to TRBD1. The V and J ends lost 6 bases and 4 bases, in that order; junction bases with no gene match: 9. The CDR3 runs to 15 residues. Germline values: CDR1 LNHDA, CDR2 SQIVND (reference sequence). The CDR3 DNA reads as TGTGCCAGTAGAGAAACTTCGGACAGGTACAATGAGCAGTTCTTC. Protein: CASRETSDRYNEQFF.

The sample holds a few counts of this clone. The same CDR3 also results from other DNA sequences found in this sample. The V and J genes are TRBV29-1 and TRBJ1-1; unclear D gene. This CDR3 contains 12 residues. Trimming pared 4 bases from V and 1 base from J, leaving 7 bases between. The germline V gene encodes CDR1 SQVTM and CDR2 ANQGSEA. In DNA, the CDR3 is TGCAGCGTTGTTCGGGGGAACACTGAAGCTTTCTTT. This encodes CSVVRGNTEAFF.

This chain joins TRBV10-1 and TRBJ2-2, with TRBD1 matching over 8 bases. CDR1 and CDR2 from the germline V gene are WNHNN and SYGVQD (reference sequence). The CDR3 is 14 residues long. V trimming: 6 bases; J trimming: 4 bases; junction bases outside the gene matches: 4. CDR3 coding DNA: TGCGCCAGCAGGGCGACAGGGGCCACCGGGGAGCTGTTTTTT. Its protein is CASRATGATGELFF.

This clone was detected once. V gene TRBV5-6 combines with J gene TRBJ1-4; TRBD1 matches 8 bases. Germline V gives CDR1 SGHDT, CDR2 YYEEEE. The CDR3 has 14 residues. With 3 bases clipped from V and 4 bases from J, the junction kept 2 bases outside the gene matches. This CDR3 reads CASSCGTGNEKLFF. Written as DNA, the CDR3 is TGTGCCAGCAGCTGCGGGACAGGTAATGAAAAACTGTTTTTT.

This clone was observed a single time. The chain joins TRBV28 to TRBJ1-6; D uncertain. CDR1 is MDHEN and CDR2 is SYDVKM in the germline V gene. The CDR3 consists of 14 residues. Trimming removed 1 base from V and 13 bases from J, with 14 bases in between. The CDR3 nucleotides read TGTGCCAGCAGTTTATATCGTTCGAGCGAGCCCCTCCACTTT. The encoded protein is CASSLYRSSEPLHF.

The V call is TRBV5-4, the J call TRBJ2-1; D is unclear. CDR3 length equals 14 residues. The germline V gene encodes CDR1 SGHNT and CDR2 YYREEE (reference sequence). The ends were cut back, 0 bases at V and 0 bases at J, with 4 bases in the middle. CDR3 coding DNA: TGTGCCAGCAGCTTGGGCAGCTCCTACAATGAGCAGTTCTTC. Translated, it gives CASSLGSSYNEQFF.

This chain joins TRBV2 and TRBJ2-1, with 11 bases that match TRBD2. V trimming: 6 bases; J trimming: 9 bases; junction bases outside the gene matches: 7. The CDR3 loop spans 14 amino acids. CDR1 SNHLY and CDR2 FYNNEI come from the germline V gene. DNA for the CDR3: TGTGCCAGCAGCTTTACTAGCGGGGGCAGTGAGCAGTTCTTC. It yields the protein CASSFTSGGSEQFF.

As DNA, the CDR3 is TGTGCCAGCAGCTCACAGGGACCAGAGACCCAGTACTTC. It is translated as CASSSQGPETQYF. This chain connects TRBV28 to TRBJ2-5; the D gene is possibly TRBD1 (6 bases). Germline assignment: CDR1 MDHEN and CDR2 SYDVKM. The CDR3 contains 13 residues. V was cut by 6 bases and J by 4 bases, with 12 bases left in between.